A selection of T cell receptor beta chains follows, all from one sample in a study of blood T cell repertoires in COVID-19. The table came from immunoSEQ multiplex PCR; TCRdb's copy has only in-frame clones and leaves some out. The sample carries more than 250,000 clones, 87% recorded once. Sequenced sample: PBMCs or T cells enriched from blood (not recorded which). The receptors derive from a middle-aged woman who had recovered from COVID-19. Both conserved end residues are part of each CDR3. D genes are given only for firm matches. Expanded clones get a size class; other rows say once, few or many, or leave the size out.

d_call clone_size j_call v_call cdr3_nt cdr3_aa
TRBD2 . TRBJ2-7 TRBV28 TGTGCCAGCAGTCAACCCCCGGGACTAGCGGGTCCCTACGAGCAGTACTTC CASSQPPGLAGPYEQYF
. . TRBJ2-2 TRBV6-4 TGTGCCAGCAGTGGTCAGACAGGAACGAACACCGGGGAGCTGTTTTTT CASSGQTGTNTGELFF
. . TRBJ2-7 TRBV7-2 TGTGCCAGCAGCTTAGCAGGGGCTCCACAAGGAGCCTACGAGCAGTACTTC CASSLAGAPQGAYEQYF
. . TRBJ2-1 TRBV7-9 TGTGCCAGCAGCTTCAGAACTAGCACCTTCGAGAGCTCCTACAATGAGCAGTTCTTC CASSFRTSTFESSYNEQFF
TRBD1 . TRBJ1-1 TRBV16 TGTGCCAGCAGCCCCTGGACAGGGAAAAACACTGAAGCTTTCTTT CASSPWTGKNTEAFF
TRBD2 . TRBJ2-7 TRBV9 TGTGCCAGCAGCGTAGTCCCGCTAGCGGGGGTGGAGCAGTACTTC CASSVVPLAGVEQYF
. . TRBJ2-3 TRBV2 TGTGCCAGCCACCTAGCGTCTAGCACAGATACGCAGTATTTT CASHLASSTDTQYF
. . TRBJ2-3 TRBV20-1 TGCAGTGCTAGTGAGGAGGGCACAGATACGCAGTATTTT CSASEEGTDTQYF
. . TRBJ2-2 TRBV4-3 TGCGCCAGCAGCCAAGTAACCAGCGGCAACGGGGAGCTGTTTTTT CASSQVTSGNGELFF
TRBD1 . TRBJ1-6 TRBV2 TGTGCCAGCAGTGACCAGGGGGATAATTCACCCCTCCACTTT CASSDQGDNSPLHF
TRBD2 . TRBJ2-1 TRBV7-9 TGTGCCAGCAGCTTAGGCCCAGGACTAGTCCGGGGTGAGCAGTTCTTC CASSLGPGLVRGEQFF
. once TRBJ1-5 TRBV28 TGTGCCAGCAGTTCTCTTGGACAGTCAGGCAATCAGCCCCAGCATTTT CASSSLGQSGNQPQHF
. . TRBJ2-2 TRBV5-1 TGCGCCAGCAGCTTGCAGGGGACCGGGGAGCTGTTTTTT CASSLQGTGELFF
TRBD1 few TRBJ2-6 TRBV6-2/TRBV6-3 TGTGCCAGCAGCGCCCGACAGGGTAACGTTAGGGCCAACGTCCTGACTTTC CASSARQGNVRANVLTF
TRBD1 once TRBJ1-1 TRBV18 TGTGCCAGCTCACCCTCCGCGACAGGGGGCCTCAAAGCTTTCTTT CASSPSATGGLKAFF
TRBD2 . TRBJ2-6 TRBV6-2/TRBV6-3 TGTGCCAGCAGTACCCTTGGCGGGAGTCCCGGGGCCAACGTCCTGACTTTC CASSTLGGSPGANVLTF
TRBD1 . TRBJ2-2 TRBV29-1 TGCAGCGTCCGACAGGGGTACACCGGGGAGCTGTTTTTT CSVRQGYTGELFF
. . TRBJ2-1 TRBV28 TGTGCCAGCGGGAGGTCGTACAATGAGCAGTTCTTC CASGRSYNEQFF
. . TRBJ1-6 TRBV6-1 TGTGCCAGCAGTGAATCGACAGGTCGTTCACCCCTCCACTTT CASSESTGRSPLHF
. . TRBJ1-3 TRBV5-1 TGCGCCAGCAGCCCCTCCGGGGGGGCTGGAAACACCATATATTTT CASSPSGGAGNTIYF
. . TRBJ2-7 TRBV6-1 TGTGCCAGCAGTGAGTCCCTGACAGTACCCTACGAGCAGTACTTC CASSESLTVPYEQYF
. few TRBJ1-2 TRBV28 TGTGCCAGCAGCCACCCTCAGGGGTTCTATGGCTACACCTTC CASSHPQGFYGYTF
. . TRBJ2-2 TRBV11-2 TGTGCCAGCAGCTTAGTAGGAGACACCGGGGAGCTGTTTTTT CASSLVGDTGELFF
TRBD2 . TRBJ2-1 TRBV19 TGTGCCAGTAGTTCCTTGGGAGGACTAGCGGGAGTCTATGAGCAGTTCTTC CASSSLGGLAGVYEQFF
. once TRBJ2-7 TRBV7-2 TGTGCCAGCAGCTTAGAACCCCACTTAATCGAGGGCTACGAGCAGTACTTC CASSLEPHLIEGYEQYF
. once TRBJ1-2 TRBV7-2 TGTGCCAGCAGCTTTTATCAGGGATCAACTACGAATGGCTACACCTTC CASSFYQGSTTNGYTF
TRBD1 . TRBJ2-7 TRBV6-2/TRBV6-3 TGTGCCAGCAGTAGGACAGGGTTGCCCTACGAGCAGTACTTC CASSRTGLPYEQYF